Below, 22 T cell receptor beta chains from the same sample are listed, as sequenced in a study of blood T cell repertoires in COVID-19. Clones were sequenced by immunoSEQ multiplex PCR, and TCRdb holds only the in-frame ones, with some missing. The sample lists around 97,000 clones, approximately 89% seen once, with 15% to 20% in the top ten. Sequenced sample: peripheral blood. The receptors shown here come from a woman older than 75 in a cohort sampled during active COVID-19.

The chain couples TRBV5-1 to TRBJ2-4, with D perhaps TRBD2 (6 bases). V lost 0 bases, J lost 5 bases, and 15 bases lay in between. The germline CDR1 and CDR2 sequences are SGHRS and YFSETQ. CDR3 length: 16 residues. This chain's CDR3 is CASSLAGLAPQNIQYF. For the CDR3, the DNA is TGCGCCAGCAGCTTGGCGGGGCTAGCGCCCCAAAACATTCAGTACTTC. Based on the CDR3 plus reference TRBV5-1 and TRBJ2-4, the full variable domain is KAGVTQTPRYLIKTRGQQVTLSCSPISGHRSVSWYQQTPGQGLQFLFEYFSETQRNKGNFPGRFSGRQFSNSRSEMNVSTLELGDSALYLCASSLAGLAPQNIQYFGAGTRLSVL.

The chain is built from TRBV21-1 and TRBJ1-4. TRBV21-1 is a pseudogene. The length of the CDR3 is 19 residues. The CDR3 coding sequence is TGTGCCAGCAGCGTAGCTCATCTACAGGAGGCCGGGGGTAATGAAAAACTGTTTTTT. Translated: CASSVAHLQEAGGNEKLFF.

A note on this clone: Other DNA sequences within the sample encode an identical CDR3. The genes are TRBV18 and TRBJ1-1; 8 bases align to TRBD1. V was pared by 6 bases and J by 3 bases, with 3 bases of the junction left unmatched. The CDR3 consists of 13 residues. The germline V gene encodes CDR1 KGHSH and CDR2 LQKENI. The CDR3 protein is CASSPDRDTEAFF. CDR3 nucleotide sequence: TGTGCCAGCTCGCCGGACAGGGACACTGAAGCTTTCTTT.

This clone was recorded only once. The chain joins TRBV19 to TRBJ1-2, with TRBD1 matching over 8 bases. Trimming took 5 bases from V and 1 from J; bases not matched to a gene: 15. Germline-derived CDR1 and CDR2 are LNHDA and SQIVND (reference sequence). This CDR3 has 18 residues. CDR3 residues: CASSHPGDRPTFNYGYTF. Here the CDR3 DNA reads TGTGCCAGTAGTCACCCCGGGGACAGGCCTACCTTTAACTATGGCTACACCTTC.

The V call is TRBV19, the J call TRBJ1-6; D remains ambiguous. V was trimmed by 7 bases and J by 5 bases, leaving 21 bases between them. This CDR3 has 17 amino acids. The germline CDR1 and CDR2 sequences are LNHDA and SQIVND (reference sequence). The CDR3 bases are TGTGCCAGTACCATTACCTTCAGACTGGAGCATAATTCACCCCTCCACTTT. As protein: CASTITFRLEHNSPLHF.

The CDR3 region is CASSNRGNTEAFF. DNA of the CDR3: TGTGCCAGTTCAAACAGGGGAAACACTGAAGCTTTCTTT. The chain joins TRBV19 to TRBJ1-1, with 7 positions matching TRBD1. Germline CDR1 reads LNHDA; CDR2 reads SQIVND (reference sequence). The CDR3 is 13 residues long. V was pared by 8 bases and J by 2 bases, with 5 bases of the junction left unmatched. Supplemented by reference TRBV19 and TRBJ1-1, the full variable domain reads DGGITQSPKYLFRKEGQNVTLSCEQNLNHDAMYWYRQDPGQGLRLIYYSQIVNDFQKGDIAEGYSVSREKKESFPLTVTSAQKNPTAFYLCASSNRGNTEAFFGQGTRLTVV.

J is TRBJ2-3 and V is TRBV12-3 or TRBV12-4; tentative D call: TRBD2 (6 bases). The V gene lost 8 bases and the J gene lost 6 bases, with 15 bases spanning the gap. The CDR3 totals 13 residues. The CDR3 protein is CASWTTLGDTQYF. DNA for the CDR3: TGTGCCAGCTGGACTACCCTAGGGGATACGCAGTATTTT.

The chain uses TRBV4-2 and TRBJ2-7; D may be TRBD2 (5 bases). Germline lookup yields CDR1 LGHNA and CDR2 YNFKEQ. There are 15 residues in the CDR3. V lost 0 bases and J 1 base, leaving 10 bases between the germline ends. The CDR3 DNA sequence: TGTGCCAGCAGCCAAGACCCACTAGGGTCCTACGAGCAGTACTTC. Amino acid sequence: CASSQDPLGSYEQYF.

CDR3 amino acids: CASSESGQGNNSPLHF. For the CDR3, the DNA is TGCGCCAGCAGCGAATCGGGACAGGGAAATAATTCACCCCTCCACTTT. The rearrangement uses TRBV5-1 and TRBJ1-6, with 9 bases that match TRBD1. The CDR3 has 16 amino acids. The V and J ends lost 4 bases and 5 bases, in that order; junction bases with no gene match: 7. Germline-derived CDR1 and CDR2 are SGHRS and YFSETQ. Together with reference TRBV5-1 and TRBJ1-6, the CDR3 gives the full variable domain: KAGVTQTPRYLIKTRGQQVTLSCSPISGHRSVSWYQQTPGQGLQFLFEYFSETQRNKGNFPGRFSGRQFSNSRSEMNVSTLELGDSALYLCASSESGQGNNSPLHFGNGTRLTVT.

V usage is TRBV28 and J usage is TRBJ2-7, with a weak D call TRBD2 (7 bases). CDR3 length: 17 residues. The V end lost 1 base, the J end lost 1 base, and 17 bases lay between the germline ends. Germline CDR1 is MDHEN and CDR2 is SYDVKM. The CDR3 coding sequence is TGTGCCAGCAGTTTATTGGGGGGGCGTTTTGGTTCCTACGAGCAGTACTTC. Translation gives CASSLLGGRFGSYEQYF.

V is TRBV18 and J is TRBJ1-6; 10 nucleotides agree with TRBD1. This CDR3 has 17 amino acids. Looked up from germline, CDR1 is KGHSH and CDR2 is LQKENI. The trim removed 3 bases at V and 8 bases at J, leaving 10 bases unmatched. The CDR3 region is CASSPTETGGSYSPLHF. CDR3 nucleotides: TGTGCCAGCTCACCGACGGAGACAGGGGGCTCTTATTCACCCCTCCACTTT.

This chain joins TRBV10-3 and TRBJ2-1, with 8 nucleotides matching TRBD1. V lost 4 bases to trimming and J lost 10 bases; unmatched junction nucleotides: 3. The CDR3 loop spans 12 amino acids. Germline V gene sequence: CDR1 ENHRY, CDR2 SYGVKD. CDR3 nucleotides: TGTGCCATCAGTGCGACAGGGGAAGAGCAGTTCTTC. This translates into CAISATGEEQFF.

This sequence joins TRBV9 and TRBJ1-4; 12 nucleotides agree with TRBD1. The CDR3 covers 17 residues. CDR1 and CDR2 from the germline V gene are SGDLS and YYNGEE. The V segment lost 0 bases and the J segment 8 bases; nucleotides outside the gene matches: 8. The CDR3 protein is CASSVEGQGARGEKLFF. For the CDR3, the DNA is TGTGCCAGCAGCGTAGAGGGACAGGGGGCGCGGGGAGAAAAACTGTTTTTT.

This chain joins TRBV27 and TRBJ2-1; D may be TRBD2 (5 bases). V shed 6 bases and J shed 10 bases, with 22 bases lying between them. CDR3 size: 15 residues. CDR1 is MNHEY, CDR2 SMNVEV, per germline (reference sequence). The CDR3 protein is CASRSRALRAGEQFF. The CDR3, as DNA: TGTGCCAGCAGGAGCCGGGCCCTGCGGGCGGGCGAGCAGTTCTTC.

A single count supports this clone. The V gene is TRBV3-1 (or the pseudogene TRBV3-2), the J gene TRBJ2-7, with D possibly TRBD1 on 7 matching bases. CDR3 length: 16 amino acids. V lost 5 bases and J lost 1, with 18 bases in between. Germline V gene sequence: CDR1 LGHDT, CDR2 YNNKEL (reference sequence). The CDR3 DNA reads TGTGCCAGCAGCTCCCCGCAGGGGGGCCCATCCTACGAGCAGTACTTC. Translation gives CASSSPQGGPSYEQYF.

The chain has TRBV19 and TRBJ2-3, with 14 bases aligning to TRBD2. CDR1 LNHDA and CDR2 SQIVND come from the germline V gene (reference sequence). V lost 5 bases and J lost 4; bases outside the gene matches: 11. This CDR3 has 18 amino acids. The CDR3 spells CASSPPGTSGSASDTQYF. In DNA form, the CDR3 reads TGTGCCAGTAGTCCCCCCGGGACTAGCGGGAGCGCGTCAGATACGCAGTATTTT.

V usage is TRBV9 and J usage is TRBJ2-1; perhaps TRBD2 as D (5 bases). The CDR3 runs to 15 residues. Germline V lookup: CDR1 SGDLS, CDR2 YYNGEE. V gave up 0 bases and J gave up 0 bases, with 7 bases separating them. This CDR3 is CASSVDEGSYNEQFF. The CDR3 bases are TGTGCCAGCAGCGTAGACGAGGGCTCCTACAATGAGCAGTTCTTC.

The CDR3 here is CASSRAGFGEKLFF. In DNA form, the CDR3 reads TGTGCCAGCAGCCGCGCGGGGTTTGGTGAAAAACTGTTTTTT. This chain joins TRBV6-5 and TRBJ1-4, with D hard to call. This CDR3 spans 14 amino acids. V shed 6 bases and J shed 7 bases, with 15 bases lying between them. Germline CDR1 MNHEY, CDR2 SVGAGI.

This chain links TRBV10-1 with TRBJ1-1, with D tentatively TRBD1 (5 bases). Deletions cut 0 bases from V and 5 bases from J, with 10 bases between. There are 14 residues in the CDR3. CDR1 and CDR2 from the germline V gene are WNHNN and SYGVQD (reference sequence). CDR3 sequence (DNA): TGCGCCAGCAGTGAGTCGGGGGGAGGGACTGAAGCTTTCTTT. Translating gives CASSESGGGTEAFF.

The chain employs TRBV4-1 and TRBJ2-2, with TRBD1 identical over 9 bases. V lost 0 bases, J lost 4 bases, and 15 bases stayed unmatched. Germline V gene lookup returns CDR1 MGHRA and CDR2 YSYEKL. The CDR3 extends over 20 amino acids. CDR3 amino acids: CASSQDQVGGTGWSTGELFF. DNA for the CDR3: TGCGCCAGCAGCCAAGATCAAGTGGGGGGGACAGGGTGGTCCACCGGGGAGCTGTTTTTT.

The rearrangement links TRBV10-3 to TRBJ2-1; 10 bases match TRBD2. The germline CDR1 and CDR2 sequences are ENHRY and SYGVKD. The CDR3 consists of 14 residues. The V gene end was trimmed by 4 bases and the J gene end by 9 bases; junction bases not matched to a gene: 6. The CDR3 coding sequence is TGTGCCATCAGTGGGGCTAGCGGGAGAAGTGAGCAGTTCTTC. Encoded protein: CAISGASGRSEQFF.

The chain links TRBV28 to TRBJ1-4, with 9 positions matching TRBD1. V lost 5 bases, J lost 10 bases, and 14 bases stayed unmatched. Germline V lookup: CDR1 MDHEN, CDR2 SYDVKM. CDR3 size: 16 residues. The CDR3 sequence: CASSLGNTGGAAKLFF. CDR3 DNA sequence: TGTGCCAGCAGTCTAGGAAATACAGGGGGCGCGGCAAAACTGTTTTTT.